This T cell receptor (beta chain) appears in the sequencing data of a study of shared T cell receptors in the human thymus. Only in-frame clones appear in the TCRdb table, and some are missing; sequencing was by immunoSEQ multiplex PCR. Of 500,000 to 550,000 clones in the sample, around three quarters were seen once. This CDR3 comprises 12 residues. Trimming took off 0 bases at V and 13 bases at J, with 10 bases between the two ends. CDR1 MGHRA and CDR2 YSYEKL come from the germline V gene. These data were also filed under a second study, of human thymus T cells. That source notes: Corrective heart surgery yielded resections, and these provided the thymus tissue. Both thymic and peripheral blood repertoires showed apparently biased V and J usage. Related research described thymic repertoires that were highly overlapping among unrelated individuals.

The source of this sequence is a boy under two years old with a congenital heart defect. The sequenced material came from thymocytes. This rearrangement joins TRBV4-1 to TRBJ2-4; D is possibly TRBD2 (6 bases). The CDR3 is CASSQDGGVQYF. Here the CDR3 DNA reads TGCGCCAGCAGCCAAGATGGCGGGGTACAGTACTTC.